This record looks at one T cell receptor (beta chain) sequence and its context. The data were taken from a study of control samples from healthy donors and cancer patients. Clones were read by immunoSEQ multiplex PCR, and TCRdb kept only the in-frame ones, dropping some. This table has 20,000 to 25,000 clones, 85% to 90% appearing once. V was clipped by 5 bases and J by 7 bases, with 12 bases between them. The CDR3 sequence is 14 residues long. Germline V CDR1 and CDR2: MNHEY, SMNVEV (reference sequence). V gene TRBV27 combines with J gene TRBJ1-6; D is ambiguous. Sequencing input: PBMCs. The receptor comes from a man between 60 and 75 years old with head and neck cancer. CDR3 loop: CASSPVLGNSPLHF. CDR3 DNA sequence: TGTGCCAGCAGTCCCGTCTTAGGGAATTCACCCCTCCACTTT.